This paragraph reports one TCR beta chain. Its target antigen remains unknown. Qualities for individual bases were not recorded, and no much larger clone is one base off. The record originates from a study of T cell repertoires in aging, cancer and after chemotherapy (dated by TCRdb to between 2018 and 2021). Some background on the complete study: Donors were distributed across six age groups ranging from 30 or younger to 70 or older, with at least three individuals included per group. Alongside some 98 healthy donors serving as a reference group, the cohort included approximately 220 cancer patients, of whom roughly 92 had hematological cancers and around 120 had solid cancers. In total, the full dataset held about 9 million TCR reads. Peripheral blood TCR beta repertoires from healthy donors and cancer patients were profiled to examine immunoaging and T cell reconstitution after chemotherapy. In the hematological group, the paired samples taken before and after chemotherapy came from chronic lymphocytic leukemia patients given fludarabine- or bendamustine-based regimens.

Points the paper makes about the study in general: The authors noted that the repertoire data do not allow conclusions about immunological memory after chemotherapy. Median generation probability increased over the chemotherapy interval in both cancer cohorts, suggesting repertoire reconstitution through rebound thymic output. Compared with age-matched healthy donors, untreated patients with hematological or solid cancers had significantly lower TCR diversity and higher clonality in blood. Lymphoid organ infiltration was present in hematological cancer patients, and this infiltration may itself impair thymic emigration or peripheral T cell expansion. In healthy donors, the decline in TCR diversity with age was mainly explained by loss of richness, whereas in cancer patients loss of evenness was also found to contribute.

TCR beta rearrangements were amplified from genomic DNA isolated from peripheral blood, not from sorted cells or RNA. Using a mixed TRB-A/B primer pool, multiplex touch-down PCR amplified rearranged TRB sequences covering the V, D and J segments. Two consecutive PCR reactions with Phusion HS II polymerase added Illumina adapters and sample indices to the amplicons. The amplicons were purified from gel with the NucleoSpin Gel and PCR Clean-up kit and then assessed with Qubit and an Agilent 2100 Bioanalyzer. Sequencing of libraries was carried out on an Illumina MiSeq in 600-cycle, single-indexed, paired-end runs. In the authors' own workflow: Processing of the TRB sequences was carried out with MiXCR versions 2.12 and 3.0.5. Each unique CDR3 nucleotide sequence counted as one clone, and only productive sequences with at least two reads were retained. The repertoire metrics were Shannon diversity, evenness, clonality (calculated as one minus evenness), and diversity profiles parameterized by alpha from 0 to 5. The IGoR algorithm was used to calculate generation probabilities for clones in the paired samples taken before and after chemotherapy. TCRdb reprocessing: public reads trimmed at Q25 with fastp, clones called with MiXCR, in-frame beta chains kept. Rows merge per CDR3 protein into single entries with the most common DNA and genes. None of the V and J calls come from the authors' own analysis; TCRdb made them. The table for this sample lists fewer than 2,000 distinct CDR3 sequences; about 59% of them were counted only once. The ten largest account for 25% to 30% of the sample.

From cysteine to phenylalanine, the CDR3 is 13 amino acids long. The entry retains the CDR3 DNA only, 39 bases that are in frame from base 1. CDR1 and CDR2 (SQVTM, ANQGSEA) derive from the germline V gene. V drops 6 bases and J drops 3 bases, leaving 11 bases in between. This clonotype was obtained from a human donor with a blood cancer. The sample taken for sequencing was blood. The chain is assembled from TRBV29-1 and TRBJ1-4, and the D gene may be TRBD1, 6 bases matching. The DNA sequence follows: TGCAGCGTCCGGGGGCTCCCTAATGAAAAACTGTTTTTT. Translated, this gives CSVRGLPNEKLFF.